The sequence of this T cell receptor beta chain was determined in a study of response to subunit inactivated influenza vaccine. Germline CDR1 is SGHRS and CDR2 is YFSETQ. The CDR3 runs 19 residues. J lost 4 bases, V lost 7 bases, and 15 bases had no gene match. There are a few counts of this clonotype. TCRdb fed the RT-PCR reads into MiXCR, producing one record per CDR3 protein. The repertoire holds about 540,000 distinct CDR3 sequences, with approximately 22% as singletons. The same specimen was also included in a second study, on T cells expressing NK-cell markers. As that report states: TCR beta cDNA was made by 5'RACE template switching with UMIs.

The sequence was collected from a man aged 45-65 years who received an inactivated influenza vaccine. This rearrangement joins TRBV5-1 to TRBJ2-3, with 16 bases lining up with TRBD2. Here the sequenced sample was CD4+ T cells sorted from PBMCs, taken 11 to 12 days after vaccination. The CDR3 spells CASSTTGTSGRARPDTQYF. The CDR3 region has the DNA TGCGCCAGCTCGACTACCGGGACTAGCGGGAGGGCCCGCCCAGATACGCAGTATTTT.